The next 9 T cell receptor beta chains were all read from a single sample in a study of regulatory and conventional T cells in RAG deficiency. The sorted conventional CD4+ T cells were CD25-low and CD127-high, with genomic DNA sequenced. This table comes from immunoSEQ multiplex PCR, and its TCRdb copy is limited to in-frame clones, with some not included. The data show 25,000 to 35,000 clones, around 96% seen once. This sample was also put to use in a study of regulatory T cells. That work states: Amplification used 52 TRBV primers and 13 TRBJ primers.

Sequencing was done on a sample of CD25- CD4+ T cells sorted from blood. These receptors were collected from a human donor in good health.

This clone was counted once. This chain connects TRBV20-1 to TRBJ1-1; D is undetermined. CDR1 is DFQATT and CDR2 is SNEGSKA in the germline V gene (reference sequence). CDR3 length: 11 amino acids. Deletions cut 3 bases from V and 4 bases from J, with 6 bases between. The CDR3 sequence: CSASGSTEAFF. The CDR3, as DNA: TGCAGTGCTAGTGGGAGCACTGAAGCTTTCTTT.

CDR3 sequence: CASSLPIQNTEAFF. The CDR3 bases are TGTGCCAGCAGTTTACCTATTCAGAACACTGAAGCTTTCTTT. The chain uses TRBV28 and TRBJ1-1, with D unclear. This CDR3 is 14 amino acids long. The V end was cut by 2 bases, the J end by 1 base, with 8 bases between. CDR1 is MDHEN and CDR2 is SYDVKM in the germline V gene.

The CDR3 loop reads CASGQNRVEQYF. For the CDR3, the DNA is TGTGCCAGCGGCCAAAATCGGGTCGAGCAGTACTTC. The rearrangement uses TRBV11-2 and TRBJ2-5; D uncertain. The DNA end is a closer match to TRBJ2-7, so the J assignment may be wrong. The CDR3 spans 12 residues. Germline V CDR1 and CDR2: SGHAT, FQNNGV.

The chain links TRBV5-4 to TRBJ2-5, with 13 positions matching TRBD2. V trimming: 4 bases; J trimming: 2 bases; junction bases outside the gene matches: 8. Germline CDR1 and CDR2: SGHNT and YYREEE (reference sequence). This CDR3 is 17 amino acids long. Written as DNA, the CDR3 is TGTGCCAGCAGCGCCGGGACTAGCGGGGAGCGGCAAGAGACCCAGTACTTC. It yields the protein CASSAGTSGERQETQYF.

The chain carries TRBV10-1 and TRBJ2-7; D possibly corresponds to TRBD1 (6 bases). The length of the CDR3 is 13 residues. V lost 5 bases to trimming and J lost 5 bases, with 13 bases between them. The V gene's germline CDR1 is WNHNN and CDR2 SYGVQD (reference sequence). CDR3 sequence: CASSLRGADEQYF. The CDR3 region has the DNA TGCGCCAGCAGTCTCAGGGGCGCCGACGAGCAGTACTTC.

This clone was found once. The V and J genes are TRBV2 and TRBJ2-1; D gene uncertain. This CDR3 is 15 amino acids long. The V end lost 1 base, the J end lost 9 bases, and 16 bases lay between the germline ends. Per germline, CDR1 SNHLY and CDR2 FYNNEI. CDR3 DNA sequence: TGTGCCAGCAGTGAAGTTGCGGAACGGTACGCTGAGCAGTTCTTC. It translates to CASSEVAERYAEQFF.

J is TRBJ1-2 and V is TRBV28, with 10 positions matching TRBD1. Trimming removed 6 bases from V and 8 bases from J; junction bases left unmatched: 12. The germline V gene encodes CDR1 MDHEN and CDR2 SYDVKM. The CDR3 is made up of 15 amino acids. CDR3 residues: CASRTRDRGGEGYTF. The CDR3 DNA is TGTGCCAGCAGAACACGGGACAGGGGAGGAGAGGGCTACACCTTC.

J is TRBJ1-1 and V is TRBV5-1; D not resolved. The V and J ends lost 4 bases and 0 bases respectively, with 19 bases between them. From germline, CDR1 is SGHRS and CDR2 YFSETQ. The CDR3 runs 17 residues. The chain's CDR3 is CASSPFDTRKMNTEAFF. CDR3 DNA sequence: TGCGCCAGCAGCCCCTTCGACACTAGGAAGATGAACACTGAAGCTTTCTTT.

The CDR3 DNA sequence: TGTGCCTGGAGTGTCCGGGCGGGGCGAGGCTACACCTTC. Its translation is CAWSVRAGRGYTF. The rearrangement joins TRBV30 to TRBJ1-2; D possibly corresponds to TRBD1 (5 bases). Between the trimmed V and J ends, which lost 0 bases and 8 bases, there was a span of 13 bases. Per the germline V gene, CDR1 is GTSNPN and CDR2 is SVGIG (reference sequence). CDR3 length: 13 amino acids.